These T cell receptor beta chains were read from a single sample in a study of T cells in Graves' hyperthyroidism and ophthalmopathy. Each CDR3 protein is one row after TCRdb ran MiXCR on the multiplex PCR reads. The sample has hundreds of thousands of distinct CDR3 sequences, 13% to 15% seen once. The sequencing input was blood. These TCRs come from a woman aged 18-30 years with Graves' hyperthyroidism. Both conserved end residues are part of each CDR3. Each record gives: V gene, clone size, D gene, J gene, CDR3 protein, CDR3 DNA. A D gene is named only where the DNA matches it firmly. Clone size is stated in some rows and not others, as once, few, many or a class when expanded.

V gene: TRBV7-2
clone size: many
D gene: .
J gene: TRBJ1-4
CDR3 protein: CASSSNGEKLFF
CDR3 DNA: TGTGCCAGCAGCTCCAATGGTGAAAAACTGTTTTTT

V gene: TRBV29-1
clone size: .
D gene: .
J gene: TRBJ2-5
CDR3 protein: CSVKQGAETQYF
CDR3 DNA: TGCAGCGTTAAACAGGGAGCAGAGACCCAGTACTTC

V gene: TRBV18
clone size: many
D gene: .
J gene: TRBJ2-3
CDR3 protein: CASSIGAGSTDTQYF
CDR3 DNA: TGTGCCAGCTCAATAGGGGCCGGTAGCACAGATACGCAGTATTTT

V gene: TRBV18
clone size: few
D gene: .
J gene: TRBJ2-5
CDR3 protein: CASSPPGIRETQYF
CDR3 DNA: TGTGCCAGCTCACCACCGGGAATCCGAGAGACCCAGTACTTC

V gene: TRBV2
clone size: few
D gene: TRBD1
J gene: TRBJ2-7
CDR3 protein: CASHRDRAWEQYF
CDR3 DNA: TGTGCCAGCCACCGGGACAGAGCGTGGGAGCAGTACTTC

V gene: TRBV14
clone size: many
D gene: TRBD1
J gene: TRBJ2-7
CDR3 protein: CASSQDGRGQWNEQYF
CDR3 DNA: TGTGCCAGCAGCCAAGATGGTCGGGGACAGTGGAACGAGCAGTACTTC

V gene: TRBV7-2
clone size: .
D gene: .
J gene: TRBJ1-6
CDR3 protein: CASSWGTAWGSGSPLHF
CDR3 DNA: TGTGCCAGCAGCTGGGGGACGGCTTGGGGCTCGGGATCACCCCTCCACTTT

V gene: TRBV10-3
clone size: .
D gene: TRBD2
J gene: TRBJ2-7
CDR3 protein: CAISDPTSGYEQYF
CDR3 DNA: TGTGCCATCAGTGACCCGACTAGCGGCTACGAGCAGTACTTC

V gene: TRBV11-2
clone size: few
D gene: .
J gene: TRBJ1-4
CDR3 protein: CASSLAKEKLFF
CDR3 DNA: TGTGCCAGCAGCTTAGCTAAGGAAAAACTGTTTTTT

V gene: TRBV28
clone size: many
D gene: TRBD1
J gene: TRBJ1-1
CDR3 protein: CASRDLDRANGAFF
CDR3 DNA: TGTGCCAGCAGAGACCTCGACAGGGCCAACGGGGCTTTCTTT

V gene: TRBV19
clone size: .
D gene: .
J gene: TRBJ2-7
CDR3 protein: CASSIDHGTNYEQYF
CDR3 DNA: TGTGCCAGTAGTATAGATCATGGGACGAACTACGAGCAGTACTTC

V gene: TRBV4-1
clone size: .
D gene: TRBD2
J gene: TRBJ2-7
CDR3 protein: CASSQVRGGPLYEQYF
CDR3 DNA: TGCGCCAGCAGCCAAGTCCGGGGGGGGCCCCTCTACGAGCAGTACTTC

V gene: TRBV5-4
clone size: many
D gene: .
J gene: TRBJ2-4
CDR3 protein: CASSLGAENIQYF
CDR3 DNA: TGTGCCAGCAGTTTAGGGGCAGAAAACATTCAGTACTTC

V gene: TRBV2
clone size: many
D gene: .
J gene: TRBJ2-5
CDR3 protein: CASRRGLRQETQYF
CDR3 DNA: TGTGCCAGCAGAAGGGGCCTGCGCCAAGAGACCCAGTACTTC

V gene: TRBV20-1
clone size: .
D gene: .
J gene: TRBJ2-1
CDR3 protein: CSARVPSGSYEQFF
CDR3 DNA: TGCAGTGCTAGAGTTCCGTCGGGGAGCTACGAGCAGTTCTTC

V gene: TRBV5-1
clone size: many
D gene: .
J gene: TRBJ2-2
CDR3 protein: CASSLRVAGELFF
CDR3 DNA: TGCGCCAGCAGCTTGCGCGTCGCCGGGGAGCTGTTTTTT

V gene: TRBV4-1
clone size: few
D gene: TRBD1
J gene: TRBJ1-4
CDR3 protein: CASSQDPDRAIEKLFF
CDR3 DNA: TGCGCCAGCAGCCAAGACCCGGACAGGGCGATCGAAAAACTGTTTTTT

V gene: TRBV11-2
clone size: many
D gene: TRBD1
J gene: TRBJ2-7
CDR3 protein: CASSHRGLRGRGPYEQYF
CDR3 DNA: TGTGCCAGCAGCCATCGCGGCCTCAGGGGGCGCGGTCCCTACGAGCAGTACTTC

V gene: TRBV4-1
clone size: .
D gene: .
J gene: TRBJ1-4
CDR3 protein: CASTEGGSARKLFF
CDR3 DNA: TGCGCCAGCACCGAGGGGGGAAGTGCCCGAAAACTGTTTTTT

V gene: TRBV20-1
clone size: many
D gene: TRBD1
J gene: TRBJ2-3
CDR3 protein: CSARDPGGSTDTQYF
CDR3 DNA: TGCAGTGCTAGAGATCCAGGGGGAAGCACAGATACGCAGTATTTT

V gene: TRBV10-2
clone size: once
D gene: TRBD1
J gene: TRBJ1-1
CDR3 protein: CASSRTGGHQPEAFF
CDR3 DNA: TGCGCCAGCAGCAGGACAGGGGGCCATCAGCCTGAAGCTTTCTTT

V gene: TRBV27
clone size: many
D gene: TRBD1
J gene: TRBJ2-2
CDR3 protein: CASTRQGGTGELFF
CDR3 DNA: TGTGCCAGCACCAGACAGGGCGGGACCGGGGAGCTGTTTTTT

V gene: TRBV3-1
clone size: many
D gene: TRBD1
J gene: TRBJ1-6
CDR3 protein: CASSQNRGGNSPLHF
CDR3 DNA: TGTGCCAGCAGCCAAAACAGGGGCGGGAATTCACCCCTCCACTTT

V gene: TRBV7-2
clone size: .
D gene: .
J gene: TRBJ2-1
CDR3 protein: CASSPYTRGGNEQFF
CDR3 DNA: TGTGCCAGCAGCCCATATACGCGAGGGGGAAATGAGCAGTTCTTC

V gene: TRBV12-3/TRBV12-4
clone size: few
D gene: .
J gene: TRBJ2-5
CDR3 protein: CASSLRLQGLETQYF
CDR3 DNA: TGTGCCAGCAGTTTGAGGTTACAGGGTTTAGAGACCCAGTACTTC

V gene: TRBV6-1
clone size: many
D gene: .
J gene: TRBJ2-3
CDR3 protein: CASSDGNSLTDTQYF
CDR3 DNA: TGTGCCAGCAGTGACGGGAACAGCCTCACAGATACGCAGTATTTT

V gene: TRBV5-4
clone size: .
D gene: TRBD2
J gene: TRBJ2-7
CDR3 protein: CAGSSTQPGLAGVTYEQYF
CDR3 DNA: TGTGCCGGCAGCTCGACCCAACCGGGACTAGCGGGAGTTACCTACGAGCAGTACTTC

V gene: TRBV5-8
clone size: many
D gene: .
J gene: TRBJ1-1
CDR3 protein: CASSLKFTGLNTEAFF
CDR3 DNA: TGTGCCAGCAGCTTAAAGTTTACAGGGTTGAACACTGAAGCTTTCTTT

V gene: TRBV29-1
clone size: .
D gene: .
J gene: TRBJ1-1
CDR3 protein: CSVELWEGSREASF
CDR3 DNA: TGCAGCGTTGAACTTTGGGAGGGGAGTCGGGAGGCTTCCTTT

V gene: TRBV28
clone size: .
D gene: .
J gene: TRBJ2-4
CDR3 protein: CASSLIGGSAQNIQYF
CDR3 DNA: TGTGCCAGCAGTTTAATAGGGGGGTCAGCCCAAAACATTCAGTACTTC

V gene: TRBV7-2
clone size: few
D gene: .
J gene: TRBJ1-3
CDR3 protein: CASSSYSGPRSTIYF
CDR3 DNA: TGTGCCAGCAGCTCGTACAGCGGGCCCAGGAGCACCATATATTTT

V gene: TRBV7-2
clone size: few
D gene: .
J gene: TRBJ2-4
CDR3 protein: CASSLGFVGDIQYF
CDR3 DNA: TGTGCCAGCAGCCTGGGGTTCGTGGGGGACATTCAGTACTTC

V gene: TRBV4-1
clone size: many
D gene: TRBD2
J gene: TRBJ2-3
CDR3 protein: CASSQAGLAGADTQYF
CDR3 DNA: TGCGCCAGCAGCCAAGCAGGACTAGCGGGGGCAGATACGCAGTATTTT

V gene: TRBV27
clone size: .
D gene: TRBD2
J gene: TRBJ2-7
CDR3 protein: CASKPAGVNEQYF
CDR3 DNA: TGTGCCAGCAAACCAGCGGGAGTCAACGAGCAGTACTTC

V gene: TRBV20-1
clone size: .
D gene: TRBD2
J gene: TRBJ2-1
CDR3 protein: CSARDPQEREGRIHEQFF
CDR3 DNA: TGCAGTGCTAGAGATCCCCAGGAACGGGAGGGCCGTATTCATGAGCAGTTCTTC

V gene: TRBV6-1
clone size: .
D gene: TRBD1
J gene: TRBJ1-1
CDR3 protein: CASSFGTGLPEAFF
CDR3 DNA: TGTGCCAGCAGCTTTGGGACAGGGTTGCCTGAAGCTTTCTTT

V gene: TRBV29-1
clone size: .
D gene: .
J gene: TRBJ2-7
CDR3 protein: CSVSGQTTAGDSYEQYF
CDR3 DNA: TGCAGCGTTTCGGGACAGACGACGGCGGGAGATTCCTACGAGCAGTACTTC

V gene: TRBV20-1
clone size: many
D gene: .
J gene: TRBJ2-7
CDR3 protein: CSAAGQPYEQYF
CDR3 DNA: TGCAGTGCTGCGGGACAGCCCTACGAGCAGTACTTC

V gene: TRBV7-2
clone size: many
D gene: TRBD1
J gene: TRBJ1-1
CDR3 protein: CASSERQGVTEAFF
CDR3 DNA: TGTGCCAGCAGCGAGAGACAGGGGGTCACTGAAGCTTTCTTT

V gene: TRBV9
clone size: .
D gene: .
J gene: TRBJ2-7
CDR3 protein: CASSGRGGGLHEQYF
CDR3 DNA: TGTGCCAGCAGCGGCAGGGGTGGGGGCCTTCACGAGCAGTACTTC

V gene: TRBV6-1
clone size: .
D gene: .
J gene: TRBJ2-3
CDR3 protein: CASSRTSRGDTQYF
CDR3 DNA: TGTGCCAGCAGTCGGACGAGCCGGGGTGATACGCAGTATTTT

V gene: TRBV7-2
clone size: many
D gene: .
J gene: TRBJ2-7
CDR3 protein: CASSLGFYSYEQYF
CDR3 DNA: TGTGCCAGCAGCTTAGGGTTCTACTCCTACGAGCAGTACTTC